A selection of T cell receptor beta chains follows, all from one sample in a study of radiotherapy plus CTLA-4 blockade in lung cancer. Assay used: immunoSEQ multiplex PCR; TCRdb lists only in-frame clones, some missing. Here the sample spans around 100,000 clones, over 65% being singletons. Sequenced here: peripheral blood, sampled from a patient treated with radiotherapy plus ipilimumab. Receptors originate from a human donor with non-small cell lung cancer that progressed on radiotherapy plus ipilimumab. Some clones in this sample may be carry-over from other donors' samples. The CDR3 runs from the conserved cysteine through the conserved F or W. The D gene is left open where the match is weak. Size is omitted from some rows. Given values are once, few, many or a class for expanded clones.

>TRBV5-1|-|TRBD2|TRBJ2-1|15
TGCGCCAGCAGCTTCGGGGGGAGCTCCTACAATGAGCAGTTCTTC
CASSFGGSSYNEQFF
>TRBV6-5|few|-|TRBJ1-5|10
TGTGCCAGTGCACGGGGGCCCCAGCATTTT
CASARGPQHF
>TRBV5-4|many|TRBD2|TRBJ2-1|14
TGTGCCAGCAGCTTCAGACTAGCTTCGAATGAGCAGTTCTTC
CASSFRLASNEQFF
>TRBV2|-|TRBD1|TRBJ1-2|14
TGTGCCAGCAGGGGGGACAGTCCTAACTATGGCTACACCTTC
CASRGDSPNYGYTF
>TRBV16|once|-|TRBJ2-1|13
TGTGCCAGCAGCCAATTACGGCACAATGAGCAGTTCTTC
CASSQLRHNEQFF
>TRBV5-8|-|TRBD1|TRBJ1-1|15
TGTGCCAGCAGCCAGCGAGACAGGGGTTGGACTGAAGCTTTCTTT
CASSQRDRGWTEAFF
>TRBV5-1|-|TRBD2|TRBJ2-3|16
TGCGCCAGCAGCTTGGATCGGGGGGGAGGCACAGATACGCAGTATTTT
CASSLDRGGGTDTQYF
>TRBV28|-|TRBD2|TRBJ2-1|21
TGTGCCAGCAGTTTTCCTCTCGGCGGGGGGTCTTCCGAGAGCTCCTACAATGAGCAGTTCTTC
CASSFPLGGGSSESSYNEQFF
>TRBV5-1|many|-|TRBJ2-7|14
TGCGCCAGCAGCCTAGGGGGAAGCTCCTACGAGCAGTACTTC
CASSLGGSSYEQYF
>TRBV5-1|once|TRBD2|TRBJ2-5|15
TGCGCCAGCAAGGTAGGGCTAGCGGGACAAGAGACCCAGTACTTC
CASKVGLAGQETQYF
>TRBV6-5|-|TRBD1|TRBJ1-1|14
TGTGCCAGCAGTTATCACAGGGGGCGCGCTGAAGCTTTCTTT
CASSYHRGRAEAFF
>TRBV11-2|-|-|TRBJ2-1|15
TGTGCCAGCAGCACCGGGACAAATTCCTACAATGAGCAGTTCTTC
CASSTGTNSYNEQFF
>TRBV25-1|-|-|TRBJ2-1|18
TGTGCCAGCAGTGCTTACATCGGGCCGTGGCAGTGGGTGAGAGGGTGCGTCTTC
CASSAYIGPWQWVRGCVF
>TRBV7-3|-|-|TRBJ2-5|15
TGTGCCAGCAGCTTAAAAGGGCCCGGCCAAGAGACCCAGTACTTC
CASSLKGPGQETQYF
>TRBV12-2|-|-|TRBJ1-5|15
TGTGCAAGTCGCTGGACAGTCCATAGCAATCAGCCCCAGCATTTT
CASRWTVHSNQPQHF
>TRBV28|-|-|TRBJ2-2|16
TGTGCCAGCAGTTTATATCGGGGGGCCAACACCGGGGAGCTGTTTTTT
CASSLYRGANTGELFF
>TRBV27|few|-|TRBJ1-6|13
TGTGCCAGCAGTGATCGGTCCCTTTCACCCCTCCACTTT
CASSDRSLSPLHF